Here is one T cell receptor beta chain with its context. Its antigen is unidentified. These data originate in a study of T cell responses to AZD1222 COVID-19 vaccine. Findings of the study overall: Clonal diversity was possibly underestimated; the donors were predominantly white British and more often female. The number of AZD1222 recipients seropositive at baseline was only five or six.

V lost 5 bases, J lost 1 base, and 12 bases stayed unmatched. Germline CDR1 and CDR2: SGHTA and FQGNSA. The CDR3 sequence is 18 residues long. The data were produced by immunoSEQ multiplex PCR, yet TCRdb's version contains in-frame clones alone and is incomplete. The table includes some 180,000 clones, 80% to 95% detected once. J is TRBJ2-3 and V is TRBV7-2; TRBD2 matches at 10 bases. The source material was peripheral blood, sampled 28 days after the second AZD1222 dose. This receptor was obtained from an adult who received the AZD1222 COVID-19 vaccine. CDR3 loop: CASSKGLAGARRTDTQYF. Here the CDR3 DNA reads TGTGCCAGCAGCAAAGGCCTAGCGGGGGCCCGACGCACAGATACGCAGTATTTT.